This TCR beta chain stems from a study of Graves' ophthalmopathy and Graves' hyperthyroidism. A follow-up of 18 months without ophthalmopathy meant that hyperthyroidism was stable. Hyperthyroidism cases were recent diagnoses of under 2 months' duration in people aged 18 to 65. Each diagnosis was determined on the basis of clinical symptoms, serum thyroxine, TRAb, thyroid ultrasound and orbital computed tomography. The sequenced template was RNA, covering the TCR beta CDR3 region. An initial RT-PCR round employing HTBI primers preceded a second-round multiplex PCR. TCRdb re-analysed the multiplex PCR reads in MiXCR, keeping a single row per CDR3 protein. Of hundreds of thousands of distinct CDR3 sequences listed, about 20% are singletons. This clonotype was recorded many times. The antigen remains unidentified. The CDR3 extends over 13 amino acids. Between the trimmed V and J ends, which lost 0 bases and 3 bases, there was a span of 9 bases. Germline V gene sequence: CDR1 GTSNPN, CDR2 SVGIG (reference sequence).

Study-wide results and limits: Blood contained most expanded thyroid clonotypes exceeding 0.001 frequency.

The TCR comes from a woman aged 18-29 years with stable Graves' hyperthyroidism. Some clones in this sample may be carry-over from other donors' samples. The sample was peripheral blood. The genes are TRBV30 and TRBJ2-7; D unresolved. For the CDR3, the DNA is TGTGCCTGGAGTGTTGGGCATCTCTACGAGCAGTACTTC. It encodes CAWSVGHLYEQYF.